The 3 T cell receptor beta chains listed next were all sequenced from one sample in a study of blood T cell repertoires in COVID-19. Libraries were prepared by immunoSEQ multiplex PCR; TCRdb keeps only in-frame clonotypes and omits some of them. Counted here are about 240,000 clones, approximately 88% occurring once; the ten biggest clones make up 2% to 3%. Sequencing input: PBMCs or T cells enriched from blood (not recorded which). The origin of the receptors is a woman aged 25 to 39 with acute COVID-19.

V is TRBV19 and J is TRBJ2-6; D is perhaps TRBD1 (6 bases). Between the trimmed V and J ends, which lost 7 bases and 4 bases, there was a span of 14 bases. Germline V lookup: CDR1 LNHDA, CDR2 SQIVND (reference sequence). There are 15 residues in the CDR3. CDR3: CASKTDRTGANVLTF. The CDR3 DNA follows: TGTGCCAGTAAAACCGACAGGACCGGGGCCAACGTCCTGACTTTC. Full variable domain (missing parts from reference TRBV19 and TRBJ2-6): DGGITQSPKYLFRKEGQNVTLSCEQNLNHDAMYWYRQDPGQGLRLIYYSQIVNDFQKGDIAEGYSVSREKKESFPLTVTSAQKNPTAFYLCASKTDRTGANVLTFGAGSRLTVL.

This chain links TRBV9 with TRBJ2-3, with TRBD1 as a possible D gene (6 bases). Germline CDR1 SGDLS, CDR2 YYNGEE. The CDR3 loop spans 14 amino acids. Trimming pared 8 bases from V and 1 base from J, leaving 14 bases between. CDR3 bases: TGTGCCAGTGCACAGGGTCGGGGCACAGATACGCAGTATTTT. Translated, it gives CASAQGRGTDTQYF.

The chain is built from TRBV2 and TRBJ2-3; D is ambiguous. V gave up 4 bases and J gave up 4 bases, with 9 bases separating them. Germline loops: CDR1 SNHLY, CDR2 FYNNEI. The CDR3 has 13 residues. CDR3 sequence: CASSVAVADTQYF. CDR3 coding DNA: TGTGCCAGCAGTGTGGCAGTGGCAGATACGCAGTATTTT.